These 24 T cell receptor beta chains were all obtained from the same sample, sequenced in a study of human versus mouse CDR3 diversity and MHC coevolution. Here immunoSEQ multiplex PCR was the method, and the copy in TCRdb shows in-frame clones only, minus some. The data hold about 77,000 clones, with around 90% observed a single time. Input material: naive CD4+ T cells from blood. Subset noted: CD45RO-negative CD62L-positive naive CD4 T cells. The receptors stem from a person aged 30 to 69 in good health.

This chain connects TRBV6-1 to TRBJ2-7, with D possibly matching TRBD2 (6 bases). The CDR3 length is 15 residues. V lost 5 bases and J 0 bases, leaving 14 bases between the germline ends. The germline gives CDR1 MNHNS, CDR2 SASEGT. The CDR3, as DNA: TGTGCCAGCAGTCCACCGGGGAGGCACTCCTACGAGCAGTACTTC. Translation gives CASSPPGRHSYEQYF.

The rearrangement joins TRBV18 to TRBJ1-2; 7 nucleotides agree with TRBD1. The junction had 8 bases not matched to a gene; V was cut back by 3 bases and J by 4 bases. This CDR3 comprises 15 residues. The germline V gene encodes CDR1 KGHSH and CDR2 LQKENI. The CDR3 DNA reads TGTGCCAGCTCACCTCCCGGGACAGTTGGCTATGGCTACACCTTC. Residues: CASSPPGTVGYGYTF.

Concerning this clone: Additional DNA sequences in this sample encode the identical CDR3. The chain combines TRBV18 with TRBJ2-5; D ambiguous. V lost 6 bases and J 5 bases, leaving 7 bases between the germline ends. Looked up from germline, CDR1 is KGHSH and CDR2 is LQKENI. This CDR3 spans 11 amino acids. The CDR3 DNA sequence: TGTGCCAGCTCGCCCCGGGAGACCCAGTACTTC. This sequence encodes CASSPRETQYF.

The chain recombines TRBV25-1 with TRBJ2-7; tentatively, D is TRBD1 (5 bases). CDR1 MGHDK and CDR2 SYGVNS come from the germline V gene. V was trimmed by 6 bases and J by 3 bases, leaving 15 bases between them. This CDR3 comprises 14 residues. The CDR3 region has the DNA TGTGCCAGCAGCGAGGCAGGGATTCTCTACGAGCAGTACTTC. It codes for CASSEAGILYEQYF.

For the CDR3, the DNA is TGCGCCAGCAGCTTGGGTGGGGCTAATTGGTCTAATTCACCCCTCCACTTT. This encodes CASSLGGANWSNSPLHF. The chain has TRBV5-1 and TRBJ1-6, with a weak D call TRBD1 (5 bases). Germline loops: CDR1 SGHRS, CDR2 YFSETQ. This CDR3 spans 17 amino acids. V lost 0 bases and J lost 6, with 16 bases in between. Supplemented by reference TRBV5-1 and TRBJ1-6, the full variable domain reads KAGVTQTPRYLIKTRGQQVTLSCSPISGHRSVSWYQQTPGQGLQFLFEYFSETQRNKGNFPGRFSGRQFSNSRSEMNVSTLELGDSALYLCASSLGGANWSNSPLHFGNGTRLTVT.

This clone was recorded a few times. The gene calls are TRBV19 and TRBJ1-1; D not resolved. The V end lost 5 bases, the J end lost 6 bases, and 13 bases lay between the germline ends. This CDR3 comprises 13 residues. CDR1 LNHDA and CDR2 SQIVND come from the germline V gene (reference sequence). The CDR3 DNA follows: TGTGCCAGTAGTCTTCAGCCTAGATCTGAAGCTTTCTTT. This codes for CASSLQPRSEAFF.

This rearrangement joins TRBV11-2 to TRBJ1-1, with D possibly matching TRBD1 (5 bases). Between the trimmed V and J ends, which lost 5 bases and 5 bases, there was a span of 15 bases. The germline V gene encodes CDR1 SGHAT and CDR2 FQNNGV. The CDR3 is made up of 14 amino acids. CDR3 in DNA: TGTGCCAGCAGCCCTCGCAGGGCACTGACTGAAGCTTTCTTT. It yields the protein CASSPRRALTEAFF.

The genes are TRBV28 and TRBJ1-4, with 10 bases fitting TRBD1. V was pared by 8 bases and J by 10 bases, with 7 bases of the junction left unmatched. This CDR3 contains 13 residues. Germline V gene sequence: CDR1 MDHEN, CDR2 SYDVKM. The CDR3 sequence is CASADRGQGKLFF. The CDR3 coding sequence is TGTGCCAGCGCAGACAGGGGGCAGGGAAAACTGTTTTTT.

This rearrangement joins TRBV4-2 to TRBJ2-4; D is ambiguous. Germline loops: CDR1 LGHNA, CDR2 YNFKEQ. CDR3 size: 16 residues. V gave up 0 bases and J gave up 0 bases, with 9 bases separating them. CDR3 in DNA: TGTGCCAGCAGCCAAGATCTAAGCGTAGCCAAAAACATTCAGTACTTC. It encodes CASSQDLSVAKNIQYF.

The J gene is TRBJ1-4, the V gene TRBV28; D possibly corresponds to TRBD1 (6 bases). Germline-derived CDR1 and CDR2 are MDHEN and SYDVKM. V was trimmed by 10 bases and J by 8 bases, leaving 14 bases between them. CDR3 length: 12 amino acids. This CDR3 is CATRSGGEKLFF. In DNA form, the CDR3 reads TGTGCCACCCGTTCGGGGGGCGAAAAACTGTTTTTT.

The chain couples TRBV7-9 to TRBJ1-5; no firm D call. This CDR3 spans 15 amino acids. V gave up 1 base and J gave up 4 bases, with 11 bases separating them. Germline CDR1 and CDR2: SEHNR and FQNEAQ (reference sequence). The CDR3 DNA reads TGTGCCAGCAGCTTAGGGGCAGGTGGGAATCAGCCCCAGCATTTT. It specifies CASSLGAGGNQPQHF.

This chain uses TRBV6-1 with TRBJ1-3, with a tentative D call TRBD1 (6 bases). Trimming removed 0 bases at V and 0 bases at J, with 9 bases between. The CDR3 has 16 residues. Germline CDR1 is MNHNS and CDR2 is SASEGT. CDR3 nucleotide sequence: TGTGCCAGCAGTGAAGCGGACAGCCTCTCTGGAAACACCATATATTTT. The encoded protein is CASSEADSLSGNTIYF.

The rearrangement uses TRBV5-1 and TRBJ1-1; 8 bases match TRBD1. The germline V gene encodes CDR1 SGHRS and CDR2 YFSETQ. Trimming took 3 bases from V and 0 from J; bases not matched to a gene: 1. CDR3 length: 14 amino acids. The CDR3 nucleotides read TGCGCCAGCAGCTGGGACAGGATGAACACTGAAGCTTTCTTT. This gives the protein CASSWDRMNTEAFF.

V gene TRBV6-5 combines with J gene TRBJ1-1; maybe TRBD1 (5 bases). CDR1 MNHEY and CDR2 SVGAGI come from the germline V gene. Trimming left V 2 bases short and J 0 bases short, with 7 bases between. The CDR3 extends over 14 amino acids. Written as DNA, the CDR3 is TGTGCCAGCAGTTACGGAGGGGTGAACACTGAAGCTTTCTTT. Its translation is CASSYGGVNTEAFF.

The genes are TRBV2 and TRBJ2-7; 10 bases agree with TRBD2. The ends lost 4 bases at V and 6 bases at J; junction bases unmatched: 6. The germline CDR1 and CDR2 sequences are SNHLY and FYNNEI. The CDR3 sequence is 14 residues long. CDR3 loop: CASSVSSGSAEQYF. Here the CDR3 DNA reads TGTGCCAGCAGTGTGTCTAGCGGGAGTGCCGAGCAGTACTTC.

The gene calls are TRBV2 and TRBJ2-5, with D possibly matching TRBD1 (8 bases). Germline lookup yields CDR1 SNHLY and CDR2 FYNNEI. V was shortened by 7 bases and J by 9 bases, with 27 bases between the two germline ends. The CDR3 length is 16 residues. This CDR3 reads CASTPGGGRGPSAQYF. Here the CDR3 DNA reads TGTGCCAGCACTCCGGGAGGCGGCAGGGGGCCTTCGGCCCAGTACTTC.

This clone showed up just once. The chain employs TRBV4-1 and TRBJ2-5; possible D gene TRBD2, 6 bases. The length of the CDR3 is 17 residues. CDR1 and CDR2 (germline): MGHRA, YSYEKL. V was cut by 3 bases and J by 5 bases, with 22 bases left in between. CDR3 in amino acids: CASSHQKAGGVGETQYF. The CDR3 DNA sequence: TGCGCCAGCAGCCATCAAAAGGCCGGGGGAGTGGGGGAGACCCAGTACTTC.

This chain uses TRBV27 with TRBJ1-4; 10 nucleotides agree with TRBD1. The CDR3 spans 15 residues. Germline values: CDR1 MNHEY, CDR2 SMNVEV (reference sequence). V shed 1 base, J shed 7 bases, and the junction held 3 bases outside the gene matches. CDR3 DNA sequence: TGTGCCAGCAGTTTATACAGGACAGGGGGTGAAAAACTGTTTTTT. Its translation: CASSLYRTGGEKLFF. The variable domain in full, completed from reference TRBV27 and TRBJ1-4, reads EAQVTQNPRYLITVTGKKLTVTCSQNMNHEYMSWYRQDPGLGLRQIYYSMNVEVTDKGDVPEGYKVSRKEKRNFPLILESPSPNQTSLYFCASSLYRTGGEKLFFGSGTQLSVL.

This chain links TRBV4-1 with TRBJ1-6, with TRBD1 as a possible D gene (6 bases). Germline assignment: CDR1 MGHRA and CDR2 YSYEKL. Trimming stripped 1 base from V and 8 bases from J, with 18 bases between. The CDR3 is made up of 17 amino acids. For the CDR3, the DNA is TGCGCCAGCAGCCAAGGGGGGACACAGGGACGGCATTCACCCCTCCACTTT. It encodes CASSQGGTQGRHSPLHF.

The chain uses TRBV20-1 and TRBJ2-5; no clear D gene. The CDR3 length is 11 residues. Deletions cut 5 bases from V and 1 base from J, with 5 bases between. CDR1 is DFQATT and CDR2 is SNEGSKA in the germline V gene (reference sequence). The CDR3 DNA follows: TGCAGTGCTCGCGGCCAAGAGACCCAGTACTTC. Protein: CSARGQETQYF.

The rearrangement links TRBV9 to TRBJ2-3, with 7 bases matching TRBD2. Trimming cost V 0 bases and J 2 bases; bases outside gene matches: 15. The CDR3 sequence is 19 residues long. Germline CDR1 and CDR2: SGDLS and YYNGEE. The CDR3 loop reads CASSVAIGERGTSTDTQYF. In nucleotides, the CDR3 is TGTGCCAGCAGCGTAGCTATAGGAGAGCGGGGCACATCCACAGATACGCAGTATTTT.

This chain connects TRBV14 to TRBJ1-2; D is perhaps TRBD1 (6 bases). The CDR3 totals 13 residues. V gave up 6 bases and J gave up 2 bases, with 10 bases separating them. Germline values: CDR1 SGHDN, CDR2 FVKESK. The CDR3 DNA reads as TGTGCCAGCAGTCCGGACAGAAACTATGGCTACACCTTC. It codes for CASSPDRNYGYTF.

This clone was counted once. This rearrangement joins TRBV5-4 to TRBJ2-5; D is ambiguous. Germline loops: CDR1 SGHNT, CDR2 YYREEE (reference sequence). Trimming removed 4 bases from V and 5 bases from J, with 12 bases in between. CDR3 length: 13 amino acids. CDR3 DNA: TGTGCCAGCAGCCATACTGACGGGGAGACCCAGTACTTC. It translates to CASSHTDGETQYF.

This clone was counted a single time. The CDR3 DNA is TGCAGCGTTGCTGACCGACTTCACCCGAACACTGAAGCTTTCTTT. It translates to CSVADRLHPNTEAFF. This chain links TRBV29-1 with TRBJ1-1; no clear D. The V gene lost 4 bases and the J gene lost 1 base, with 16 bases spanning the gap. The CDR3 covers 15 residues. From germline, CDR1 is SQVTM and CDR2 ANQGSEA.